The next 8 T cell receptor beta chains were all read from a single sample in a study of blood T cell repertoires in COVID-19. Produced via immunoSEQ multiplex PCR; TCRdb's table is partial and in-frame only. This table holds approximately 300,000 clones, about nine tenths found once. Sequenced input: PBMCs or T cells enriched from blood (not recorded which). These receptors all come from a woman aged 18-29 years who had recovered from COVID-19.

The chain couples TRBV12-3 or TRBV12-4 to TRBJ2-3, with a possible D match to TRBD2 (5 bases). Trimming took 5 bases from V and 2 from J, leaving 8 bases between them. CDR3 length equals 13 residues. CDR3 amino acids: CASSRLITDTQYF. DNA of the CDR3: TGTGCCAGCAGTAGACTAATCACAGATACGCAGTATTTT.

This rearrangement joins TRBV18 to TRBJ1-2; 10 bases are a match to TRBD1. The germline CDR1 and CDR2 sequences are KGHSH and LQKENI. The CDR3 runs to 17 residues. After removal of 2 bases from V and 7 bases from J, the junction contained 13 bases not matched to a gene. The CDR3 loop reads CASSPYTGTGDLSGYTF. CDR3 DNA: TGTGCCAGCTCACCATACACCGGGACAGGGGATCTGTCTGGCTACACCTTC.

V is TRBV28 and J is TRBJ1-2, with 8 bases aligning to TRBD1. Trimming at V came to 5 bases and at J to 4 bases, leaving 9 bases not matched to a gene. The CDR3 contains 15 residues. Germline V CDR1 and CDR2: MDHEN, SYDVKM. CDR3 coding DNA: TGTGCCAGCAGTCCCCATGGGGACAGGCGCTATGGCTACACCTTC. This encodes CASSPHGDRRYGYTF.

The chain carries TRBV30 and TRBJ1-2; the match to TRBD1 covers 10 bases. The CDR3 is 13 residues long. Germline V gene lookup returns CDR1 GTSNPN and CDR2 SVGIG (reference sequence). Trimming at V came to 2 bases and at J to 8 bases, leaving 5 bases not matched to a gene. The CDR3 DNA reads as TGTGCCTGGAGTCCGGGACAGGGGTTCGGCTACACCTTC. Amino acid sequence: CAWSPGQGFGYTF.

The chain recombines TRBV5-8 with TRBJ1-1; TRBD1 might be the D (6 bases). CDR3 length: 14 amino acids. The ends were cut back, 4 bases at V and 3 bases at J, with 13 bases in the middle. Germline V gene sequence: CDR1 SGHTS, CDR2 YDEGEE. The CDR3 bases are TGTGCCAGCAGCCGACTGACAGGCTACACTGAAGCTTTCTTT. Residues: CASSRLTGYTEAFF.

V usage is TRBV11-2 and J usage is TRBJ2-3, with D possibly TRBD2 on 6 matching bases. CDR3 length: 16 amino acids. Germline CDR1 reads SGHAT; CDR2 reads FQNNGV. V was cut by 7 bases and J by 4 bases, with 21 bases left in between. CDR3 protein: CASTSGGKTIADTQYF. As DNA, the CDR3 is TGTGCCAGCACCTCCGGCGGGAAGACCATCGCAGATACGCAGTATTTT.

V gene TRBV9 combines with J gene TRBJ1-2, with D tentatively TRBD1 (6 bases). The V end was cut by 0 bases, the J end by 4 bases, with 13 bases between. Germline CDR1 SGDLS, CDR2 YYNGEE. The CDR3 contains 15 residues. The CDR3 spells CASSVDPGEGYGYTF. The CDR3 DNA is TGTGCCAGCAGCGTAGATCCAGGGGAGGGCTATGGCTACACCTTC.

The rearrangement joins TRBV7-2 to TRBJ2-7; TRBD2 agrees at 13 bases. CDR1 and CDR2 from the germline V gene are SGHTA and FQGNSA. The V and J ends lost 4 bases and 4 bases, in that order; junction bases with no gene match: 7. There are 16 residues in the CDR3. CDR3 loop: CASSSGLAGDRYEQYF. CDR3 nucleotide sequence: TGTGCCAGCAGCTCAGGACTAGCGGGAGATCGGTACGAGCAGTACTTC.